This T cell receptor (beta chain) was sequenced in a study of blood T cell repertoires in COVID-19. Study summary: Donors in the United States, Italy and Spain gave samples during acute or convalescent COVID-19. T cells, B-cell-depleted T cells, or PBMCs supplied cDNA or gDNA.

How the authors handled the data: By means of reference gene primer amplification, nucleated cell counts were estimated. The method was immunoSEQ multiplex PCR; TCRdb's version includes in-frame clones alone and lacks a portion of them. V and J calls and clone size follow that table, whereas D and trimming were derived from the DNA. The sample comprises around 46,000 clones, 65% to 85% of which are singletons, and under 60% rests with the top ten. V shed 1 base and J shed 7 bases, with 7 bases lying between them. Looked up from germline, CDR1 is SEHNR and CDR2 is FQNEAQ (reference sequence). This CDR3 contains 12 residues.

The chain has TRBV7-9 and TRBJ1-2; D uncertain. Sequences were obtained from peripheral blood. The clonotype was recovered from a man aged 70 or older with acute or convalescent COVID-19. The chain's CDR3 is CASSLDLVGYTF. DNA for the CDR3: TGTGCCAGCAGCTTAGATCTTGTTGGCTACACCTTC.